These 15 T cell receptor beta chains were all obtained from the same sample, sequenced in a study of blood T cell repertoires in COVID-19. Data came from immunoSEQ multiplex PCR; TCRdb stores just in-frame clones and leaves some out. This sample has 200,000 to 300,000 clones, with 70% to 90% found just once. Sequencing was carried out using peripheral blood. These TCRs come from a woman younger than 45 with acute or convalescent COVID-19.

The chain is built from TRBV12-5 and TRBJ2-1; D uncertain. Trimming cost V 1 base and J 3 bases, with 4 bases left between them. CDR3 length: 13 residues. Germline CDR1 and CDR2: LGHNT and FRNRAP. The CDR3 loop is CASGLDIYNEQFF. CDR3 bases: TGTGCTAGTGGTTTGGACATCTACAATGAGCAGTTCTTC.

The chain recombines TRBV11-2 with TRBJ2-6; no definite D call. The CDR3 is 14 residues long. Deletions cut 4 bases from V and 0 bases from J, with 4 bases between. Per the germline V gene, CDR1 is SGHAT and CDR2 is FQNNGV. Here the CDR3 reads CASSWASGANVLTF. The CDR3 region has the DNA TGTGCCAGCAGCTGGGCCTCTGGGGCCAACGTCCTGACTTTC.

The V call is TRBV24-1, the J call TRBJ2-3; D possibly corresponds to TRBD2 (7 bases). The CDR3 spans 15 residues. V was clipped by 5 bases and J by 2 bases, with 13 bases between them. The germline V gene has CDR1 KGHDR and CDR2 SFDVKD. CDR3 coding DNA: TGTGCCACCAGTGTGGGAGGGGGGTCCACAGATACGCAGTATTTT. Its translation is CATSVGGGSTDTQYF.

This chain uses TRBV6-2 or TRBV6-3 with TRBJ2-5; 11 positions agree with TRBD2. Germline V gene lookup returns CDR1 MNHEY and CDR2 SVGEGT. This CDR3 has 16 amino acids. V trimming: 2 bases; J trimming: 5 bases; junction bases outside the gene matches: 7. CDR3 nucleotides: TGTGCCAGCAGTTACCGCCGGACTAGCGGGCCCGAGACCCAGTACTTC. Translating it yields CASSYRRTSGPETQYF.

The rearrangement joins TRBV7-2 to TRBJ1-6; 8 bases agree with TRBD1. Germline CDR1 reads SGHTA; CDR2 reads FQGNSA. V trimming: 2 bases; J trimming: 10 bases; junction bases outside the gene matches: 7. This CDR3 comprises 15 residues. The CDR3 region is CASSLRGQGGSPLHF. The CDR3 nucleotides are TGTGCCAGCAGCTTACGAGGACAGGGAGGATCACCCCTCCACTTT.

V is TRBV5-1 and J is TRBJ2-1; 10 nucleotides agree with TRBD1. Trimming cost V 3 bases and J 6 bases; bases outside gene matches: 9. The CDR3 spans 16 residues. The germline V gene has CDR1 SGHRS and CDR2 YFSETQ. CDR3 sequence: CASSSSGTGVGNEQFF. CDR3 DNA: TGCGCCAGCAGCTCATCCGGGACAGGGGTGGGCAATGAGCAGTTCTTC.

This clone was detected once. CDR3 bases: TGCGCCAGCAGCCGTCCTAGCTCTGGAAACACCATATATTTT. Residues: CASSRPSSGNTIYF. The chain employs TRBV4-1 and TRBJ1-3; no definite D call. The V gene's germline CDR1 is MGHRA and CDR2 YSYEKL. The CDR3 length is 14 residues. V lost 4 bases to trimming and J lost 0 bases, with 7 bases between them.

This clone was recorded once. The chain recombines TRBV7-9 with TRBJ2-2, with TRBD1 matching over 7 bases. Germline V gene lookup returns CDR1 SEHNR and CDR2 FQNEAQ (reference sequence). The CDR3 loop spans 14 amino acids. V shed 3 bases and J 6 bases; nucleotides not matched to a gene: 4. CDR3 DNA sequence: TGTGCCAGCAGCTTGACAGGGTCTCCCGGGGAGCTGTTTTTT. Translation gives CASSLTGSPGELFF.

The genes are TRBV19 and TRBJ2-1; 10 bases fit TRBD2. This CDR3 spans 14 amino acids. Germline assignment: CDR1 LNHDA and CDR2 SQIVND (reference sequence). Losses at the gene ends were 10 bases for V and 7 bases for J; bases not matched to a gene: 10. CDR3 region: CATSSGRLRNEQFF. CDR3 DNA: TGTGCCACCTCTAGCGGGAGATTAAGAAATGAGCAGTTCTTC.

The chain couples TRBV7-2 to TRBJ1-6; D may be TRBD1 (5 bases). Germline CDR1 is SGHTA and CDR2 is FQGNSA. Trimming took off 6 bases at V and 7 bases at J, with 19 bases between the two ends. The CDR3 contains 16 residues. CDR3 DNA: TGTGCCAGCAGGGAAACGGACATCTACCCGAATTCACCCCTCCACTTT. Residues: CASRETDIYPNSPLHF.

The chain is built from TRBV30 and TRBJ1-1; tentatively, D is TRBD1 (6 bases). The CDR3 is 13 residues long. The V and J ends lost 0 bases and 5 bases respectively, with 10 bases between them. The germline V gene encodes CDR1 GTSNPN and CDR2 SVGIG (reference sequence). The CDR3 bases are TGTGCCTGGAGTGTATACAGGGAAACTGAAGCTTTCTTT. As protein: CAWSVYRETEAFF.

CDR3 region: CASGQGSGAEAFF. The CDR3 DNA sequence: TGTGCCAGCGGACAGGGGAGCGGGGCTGAAGCTTTCTTT. The chain combines TRBV2 with TRBJ1-1, with 9 bases lining up with TRBD1. This CDR3 has 13 residues. CDR1 and CDR2 from the germline V gene are SNHLY and FYNNEI. V shed 8 bases, J shed 6 bases, and the junction held 7 bases outside the gene matches.

This clone occurred once. The chain recombines TRBV5-1 with TRBJ2-2, with 9 bases aligning to TRBD2. Germline V CDR1 and CDR2: SGHRS, YFSETQ. The CDR3 is 15 residues long. V dropped 1 base and J dropped 9; count of bases not matched to a gene: 7. The CDR3 sequence: CASSLMAGGPRELFF. The CDR3, as DNA: TGCGCCAGCAGCTTGATGGCGGGAGGGCCCCGGGAGCTGTTTTTT.

CDR3 sequence: CSVAASGVENIQYF. CDR3 DNA: TGCAGCGTTGCTGCTAGCGGGGTAGAAAACATTCAGTACTTC. The chain links TRBV29-1 to TRBJ2-4; 9 bases align to TRBD2. V was pared by 4 bases and J by 5 bases, with 6 bases of the junction left unmatched. The CDR3 has 14 amino acids. Germline assignment: CDR1 SQVTM and CDR2 ANQGSEA.

The rearrangement uses TRBV5-1 and TRBJ2-3; D gene uncertain. Germline V lookup: CDR1 SGHRS, CDR2 YFSETQ. The CDR3 totals 11 residues. Trimming shortened V by 4 bases and J by 3 bases, and 3 bases separated the two germline ends. The CDR3 DNA reads as TGCGCCAGCAGCACTACAGATACGCAGTATTTT. This translates into CASSTTDTQYF.